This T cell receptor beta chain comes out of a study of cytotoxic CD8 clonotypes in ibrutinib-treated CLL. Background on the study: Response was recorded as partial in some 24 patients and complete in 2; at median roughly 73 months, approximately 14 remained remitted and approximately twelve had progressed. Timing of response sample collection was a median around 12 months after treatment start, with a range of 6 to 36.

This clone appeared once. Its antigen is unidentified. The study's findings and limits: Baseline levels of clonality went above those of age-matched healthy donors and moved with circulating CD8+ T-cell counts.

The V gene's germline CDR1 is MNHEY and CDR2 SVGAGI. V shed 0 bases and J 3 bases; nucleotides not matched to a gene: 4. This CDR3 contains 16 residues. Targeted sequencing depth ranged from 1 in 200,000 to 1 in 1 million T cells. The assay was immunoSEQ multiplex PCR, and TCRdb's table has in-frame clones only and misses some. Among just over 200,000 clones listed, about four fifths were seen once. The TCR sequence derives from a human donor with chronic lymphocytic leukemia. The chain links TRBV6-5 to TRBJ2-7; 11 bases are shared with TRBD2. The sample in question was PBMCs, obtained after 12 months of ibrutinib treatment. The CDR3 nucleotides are TGTGCCAGCAGTTACTCCTTGACTAGCGGGATCTACGAGCAGTACTTC. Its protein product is CASSYSLTSGIYEQYF.